These 18 T cell receptor beta chains share one sample of origin, sequenced in a study of blood T cell repertoires in COVID-19 (dated by TCRdb to between 2020 and 2021). The library was made by the immunoSEQ multiplex PCR assay. TCRdb took this table from immuneACCESS and kept in-frame rearrangements with V and J called. Such tables lack part of the clones; where checked against another copy, unresolved V genes explain under half of the gap, and the rest is unexplained. In this sample the table shows tens of thousands of clones, roughly three quarters of which occur a single time. The top ten clones comprise more than 7.5% of the sample. The sample consisted of peripheral blood. The receptors were sampled from a man aged 65 to 85 with active or convalescent COVID-19.

This chain uses TRBV28 with TRBJ1-2; maybe TRBD1 (6 bases). This CDR3 is built from 15 residues. Trimming removed 4 bases from V and 0 bases from J, with 12 bases in between. Germline values: CDR1 MDHEN, CDR2 SYDVKM. For the CDR3, the DNA is TGTGCCAGCAGTTCAGGGGAAGGATCTAACTATGGCTACACCTTC. Its translation: CASSSGEGSNYGYTF.

The chain uses TRBV5-1 and TRBJ1-1; D is ambiguous. The CDR3 is made up of 13 amino acids. Germline V gene data show CDR1 as SGHRS and CDR2 as YFSETQ. Deletions cut 7 bases from V and 1 base from J, with 11 bases between. CDR3 residues: CASDPGGNTEAFF. DNA of the CDR3: TGCGCCAGCGACCCTGGCGGGAACACTGAAGCTTTCTTT. The full variable domain, in which reference TRBV5-1 and TRBJ1-1 provide the parts outside the CDR3, is KAGVTQTPRYLIKTRGQQVTLSCSPISGHRSVSWYQQTPGQGLQFLFEYFSETQRNKGNFPGRFSGRQFSNSRSEMNVSTLELGDSALYLCASDPGGNTEAFFGQGTRLTVV.

The chain combines TRBV2 with TRBJ1-2, with TRBD1 identical over 10 bases. Per the germline V gene, CDR1 is SNHLY and CDR2 is FYNNEI. The length of the CDR3 is 14 residues. Trimming cost V 4 bases and J 6 bases; bases outside gene matches: 5. CDR3 residues: CASSGQGARNGYTF. The CDR3 coding sequence is TGTGCCAGCAGTGGACAGGGGGCGCGTAATGGCTACACCTTC.

The chain combines TRBV30 with TRBJ2-1; a weak D match, TRBD2 (7 bases). The CDR3 totals 14 residues. V lost 5 bases and J 8 bases, leaving 19 bases between the germline ends. CDR1 and CDR2 (germline): GTSNPN, SVGIG (reference sequence). The CDR3 coding sequence is TGTGCCTGGTCCCTAGGGGGGGGCCTGCATGAGCAGTTCTTC. As protein: CAWSLGGGLHEQFF.

The chain joins TRBV28 to TRBJ2-5; 14 bases are shared with TRBD2. Germline CDR1 reads MDHEN; CDR2 reads SYDVKM. Unmatched junction bases numbered 4, after V lost 5 bases and J lost 2 bases. CDR3 length: 16 amino acids. The chain's CDR3 is CASSIGLAGGQETQYF. The CDR3 DNA follows: TGTGCCAGCAGTATAGGACTAGCGGGGGGTCAAGAGACCCAGTACTTC.

This clone came up once. The genes are TRBV19 and TRBJ2-7; 8 nucleotides align to TRBD1. Looked up from germline, CDR1 is LNHDA and CDR2 is SQIVND (reference sequence). Unmatched junction bases numbered 2, after V lost 3 bases and J lost 4 bases. CDR3 length: 13 residues. CDR3 sequence reads: CASSIRDRYEQYF. CDR3 nucleotide sequence: TGTGCCAGTAGTATCAGGGACAGGTACGAGCAGTACTTC.

The J gene is TRBJ1-5, the V gene TRBV19; D gene unclear. Trimming left V 3 bases short and J 0 bases short, with 15 bases between. The CDR3 length is 17 residues. CDR1 is LNHDA and CDR2 is SQIVND in the germline V gene (reference sequence). DNA for the CDR3: TGTGCCAGTAGTATGAGCGGTTCGGTTGATAGCAATCAGCCCCAGCATTTT. It yields the protein CASSMSGSVDSNQPQHF.

The gene calls are TRBV19 and TRBJ2-7, with 9 bases matching TRBD1. Germline V gene sequence: CDR1 LNHDA, CDR2 SQIVND (reference sequence). This CDR3 region has 14 residues. Trimming at V came to 5 bases and at J to 4 bases, leaving 6 bases not matched to a gene. CDR3: CASSHRDRVYEQYF. The DNA of the CDR3 is TGTGCCAGTAGTCATCGGGACAGGGTTTACGAGCAGTACTTC. The full variable domain, in which reference TRBV19 and TRBJ2-7 provide the parts outside the CDR3, is DGGITQSPKYLFRKEGQNVTLSCEQNLNHDAMYWYRQDPGQGLRLIYYSQIVNDFQKGDIAEGYSVSREKKESFPLTVTSAQKNPTAFYLCASSHRDRVYEQYFGPGTRLTVT.

The table lists this clone with a few counts. The V and J genes are TRBV3-1 (or the pseudogene TRBV3-2) and TRBJ1-1; D not resolved. The CDR3 runs to 14 residues. Trimming pared 3 bases from V and 4 bases from J, leaving 12 bases between. Per germline, CDR1 LGHDT and CDR2 YNNKEL (reference sequence). CDR3 region: CASSQTTQSTEAFF. The CDR3 DNA reads as TGTGCCAGCAGCCAGACGACTCAGAGCACTGAAGCTTTCTTT.

The CDR3 here is CASFPEILTGLDYEQYF. In nucleotides, the CDR3 is TGTGCCAGCTTTCCGGAAATACTCACAGGATTGGACTACGAGCAGTACTTC. The chain couples TRBV18 to TRBJ2-7, with D possibly TRBD1 on 5 matching bases. With 7 bases removed from V and 3 bases from J, the gap between germline ends came to 25 bases. Germline V lookup: CDR1 KGHSH, CDR2 LQKENI. This CDR3 region has 17 residues. Using reference TRBV18 and TRBJ2-7 for the parts outside the CDR3, the full variable domain is NAGVMQNPRHLVRRRGQEARLRCSPMKGHSHVYWYRQLPEEGLKFMVYLQKENIIDESGMPKERFSAEFPKEGPSILRIQQVVRGDSAAYFCASFPEILTGLDYEQYFGPGTRLTVT.

This clone appeared a single time. V gene TRBV5-1 combines with J gene TRBJ2-5; D gene uncertain. CDR1 is SGHRS and CDR2 is YFSETQ in the germline V gene. V dropped 4 bases and J dropped 1 base, with 8 bases sitting between them. The CDR3 is 13 residues long. The DNA of the CDR3 is TGCGCCAGCAGCCCGACAATCCAAGAGACCCAGTACTTC. Its protein is CASSPTIQETQYF.

CDR3 bases: TGCGCCAGCAGAGGACAGTTCCCCTCTGGAAACACCATATATTTT. Translated, it gives CASRGQFPSGNTIYF. The V and J genes are TRBV10-1 and TRBJ1-3; possible D gene TRBD1, 6 bases. The germline V gene has CDR1 WNHNN and CDR2 SYGVQD (reference sequence). CDR3 size: 15 residues. Trimming removed 6 bases at V and 0 bases at J, with 12 bases between.

The gene calls are TRBV30 and TRBJ1-4; 7 bases match TRBD1. This CDR3 is built from 13 residues. Looked up from germline, CDR1 is GTSNPN and CDR2 is SVGIG (reference sequence). The J segment lost 8 bases and the V segment lost 8 bases, leaving 11 bases of the junction unmatched. CDR3 sequence: CAAINRGEEKLFF. The CDR3 DNA follows: TGTGCCGCTATTAACAGGGGAGAGGAAAAACTGTTTTTT.

The chain couples TRBV5-1 to TRBJ1-4; the match to TRBD1 covers 7 bases. Germline trimming cut 6 bases from V and 2 bases from J; bases unmatched to any gene: 4. Germline V lookup: CDR1 SGHRS, CDR2 YFSETQ. The CDR3 consists of 14 residues. DNA for the CDR3: TGCGCCAGCAAGGGGGCATCGACTAATGAAAAACTGTTTTTT. Translating it yields CASKGASTNEKLFF.

The chain is built from TRBV2 and TRBJ1-3; maybe TRBD1 (5 bases). This CDR3 has 15 residues. V was clipped by 4 bases and J by 2 bases, with 12 bases between them. Germline V gene sequence: CDR1 SNHLY, CDR2 FYNNEI. The CDR3 region is CASSARVYAGNTIYF. The CDR3 DNA follows: TGTGCCAGCAGTGCCAGGGTTTACGCTGGAAACACCATATATTTT. The full variable domain, with the rest looked up from reference TRBV2 and TRBJ1-3, is EPEVTQTPSHQVTQMGQEVILRCVPISNHLYFYWYRQILGQKVEFLVSFYNNEISEKSEIFDDQFSVERPDGSNFTLKIRSTKLEDSAMYFCASSARVYAGNTIYFGEGSWLTVV.

The V gene is TRBV12-3 or TRBV12-4, the J gene TRBJ1-3; no clear D gene. Trimming took 3 bases from V and 7 from J, leaving 10 bases between them. This CDR3 contains 13 residues. The DNA for the CDR3 is TGTGCCAGCAGTTTTCCTCGGTATAACACCATATATTTT. Translated, it gives CASSFPRYNTIYF.

The chain combines TRBV18 with TRBJ2-3; maybe TRBD2 (5 bases). Germline-derived CDR1 and CDR2 are KGHSH and LQKENI. Trimming took 6 bases from V and 2 from J, leaving 6 bases between them. The CDR3 runs 12 residues. The CDR3: CASSDYTDTQYF. DNA of the CDR3: TGTGCCAGCTCCGACTACACAGATACGCAGTATTTT.

This chain connects TRBV5-1 to TRBJ1-6, with D possibly being TRBD1 (6 bases). Germline lookup yields CDR1 SGHRS and CDR2 YFSETQ. The length of the CDR3 is 15 residues. The germline V and J ends were trimmed by 0 bases and 4 bases, with 8 bases remaining between them. The CDR3 coding sequence is TGCGCCAGCAGCTTGGACAGGGATTATAATTCACCCCTCCACTTT. Translation gives CASSLDRDYNSPLHF. Drawing the rest from reference TRBV5-1 and TRBJ1-6, the complete variable domain is KAGVTQTPRYLIKTRGQQVTLSCSPISGHRSVSWYQQTPGQGLQFLFEYFSETQRNKGNFPGRFSGRQFSNSRSEMNVSTLELGDSALYLCASSLDRDYNSPLHFGNGTRLTVT.